The 25 T cell receptor beta chains listed next were all sequenced from one sample in a study of Graves' ophthalmopathy and Graves' hyperthyroidism. RNA transcripts served as template for amplifying TCR beta CDR3 sequences. An initial RT-PCR round employing HTBI primers preceded a second-round multiplex PCR. MiXCR, run by TCRdb on the multiplex PCR reads, gives a single entry per CDR3 protein. Among 600,000 to 700,000 distinct CDR3 sequences listed, about 38% were seen once. Sequenced input: peripheral blood. The receptor set was obtained from an adult man with Graves' ophthalmopathy.

The table lists this clonotype with a few counts. The rearrangement uses TRBV10-3 and TRBJ2-5; TRBD1 matches 9 bases. The germline gives CDR1 ENHRY, CDR2 SYGVKD. This CDR3 has 14 residues. Germline trimming cut 1 base from V and 5 bases from J; bases unmatched to any gene: 2. In nucleotides, the CDR3 is TGTGCCATCAGTGAGTACACAGGGGGCGAGACCCAGTACTTC. Translating it yields CAISEYTGGETQYF.

A few counts support this clonotype. The chain is built from TRBV2 and TRBJ2-5; 12 positions match TRBD2. Unmatched junction bases numbered 6, after V lost 0 bases and J lost 1 base. There are 18 residues in the CDR3. The germline V gene has CDR1 SNHLY and CDR2 FYNNEI. The CDR3 sequence is CASSEARLAGEFQETQYF. In nucleotides, the CDR3 is TGTGCCAGCAGTGAAGCCCGACTAGCGGGAGAATTCCAAGAGACCCAGTACTTC. Together with reference TRBV2 and TRBJ2-5, the CDR3 gives the full variable domain: EPEVTQTPSHQVTQMGQEVILRCVPISNHLYFYWYRQILGQKVEFLVSFYNNEISEKSEIFDDQFSVERPDGSNFTLKIRSTKLEDSAMYFCASSEARLAGEFQETQYFGPGTRLLVL.

The chain is built from TRBV7-9 and TRBJ2-6, with D perhaps TRBD2 (6 bases). The ends were cut back, 8 bases at V and 2 bases at J, with 19 bases in the middle. The CDR3 consists of 17 residues. CDR1 and CDR2 (germline): SEHNR, FQNEAQ (reference sequence). The CDR3 DNA follows: TGTGCCAGCTCACCGCTCGGACGGGGGACTGGGGCCAACGTCCTGACTTTC. Protein sequence: CASSPLGRGTGANVLTF.

This clonotype was seen many times. In DNA form, the CDR3 reads TGTGCCAGCAGCTTGGCCGGACAGGACTATGGCTACACCTTC. This gives the protein CASSLAGQDYGYTF. This chain links TRBV7-9 with TRBJ1-2; 7 nucleotides align to TRBD1. There are 14 residues in the CDR3. The germline CDR1 and CDR2 sequences are SEHNR and FQNEAQ (reference sequence). With V trimmed by 3 bases and J by 3 bases, 4 bases remained unmatched.

This clonotype was detected ten times or more. The chain employs TRBV6-6 and TRBJ1-6; D gene uncertain. The CDR3 has 16 residues. Germline V lookup: CDR1 MNHNY, CDR2 SVGAGI (reference sequence). Deletions cut 2 bases from V and 4 bases from J, with 12 bases between. CDR3 region: CASSYDGIVYNSPLHF. Here the CDR3 DNA reads TGTGCCAGCAGTTACGATGGGATCGTTTATAATTCACCCCTCCACTTT.

Many counts were recorded for this clonotype. The chain joins TRBV2 to TRBJ2-7; 7 bases are a match to TRBD1. J gave up 5 bases and V 6 bases, and 10 bases lay outside the gene matches. This CDR3 contains 14 residues. Germline values: CDR1 SNHLY, CDR2 FYNNEI. In DNA, the CDR3 is TGTGCCAGCAGGGCACCTGACAGGGACAACGAGCAGTACTTC. Its translation is CASRAPDRDNEQYF.

About this clonotype itself: Being one base from a much bigger clone, this may be a read error. This rearrangement joins TRBV13 to TRBJ1-1; the D gene is possibly TRBD1 (5 bases). The CDR3 covers 14 residues. Germline V gives CDR1 PRHDT, CDR2 FYEKMQ (reference sequence). The CDR3 sequence is CASSHKIGETEAFF. The CDR3 DNA is TGCGCCAGCAGCCACAAAATAGGGGAAACTGAAGCTTTCTTT.

A word on this clonotype: A much larger clone differs from this one at a single base, so this may be a read error. The gene calls are TRBV7-2 and TRBJ1-1; D not certain. V gave up 5 bases and J gave up 1 base, with 11 bases separating them. The CDR3 is 14 residues long. From germline, CDR1 is SGHTA and CDR2 FQGNSA. The CDR3 loop is CASSTDGKNTEAFF. The CDR3 DNA is TGTGCCAGCAGCACCGACGGAAAGAACACTGAAGCTTTCTTT.

This chain connects TRBV15 to TRBJ1-5; 7 positions agree with TRBD1. V dropped 3 bases and J dropped 4; count of bases not matched to a gene: 9. The CDR3 spans 16 residues. Germline V gene data show CDR1 as LNHNV and CDR2 as YYDKDF (reference sequence). The CDR3 loop reads CATSSQGGSGNQPQHF. DNA for the CDR3: TGTGCCACCAGCAGCCAAGGGGGCAGCGGTAATCAGCCCCAGCATTTT.

The CDR3 loop is CASATWGSVRNQPQHF. CDR3 in DNA: TGTGCCAGTGCTACATGGGGGTCGGTGCGCAATCAGCCCCAGCATTTT. The chain combines TRBV19 with TRBJ1-5; D possibly corresponds to TRBD1 (5 bases). Germline CDR1 reads LNHDA; CDR2 reads SQIVND (reference sequence). Deletions cut 8 bases from V and 2 bases from J, with 19 bases between. This CDR3 spans 16 amino acids.

This clonotype was observed a few times. The chain recombines TRBV6-1 with TRBJ1-5; 8 positions agree with TRBD1. The trim removed 7 bases at V and 2 bases at J, leaving 10 bases unmatched. The CDR3 totals 16 residues. Germline lookup yields CDR1 MNHNS and CDR2 SASEGT. The CDR3 coding sequence is TGTGCCAGCAACCCTCTTCTGACAGGGGGCAATCAGCCCCAGCATTTT. Protein: CASNPLLTGGNQPQHF.

This clonotype was recorded many times. The genes are TRBV6-6 and TRBJ1-1; D is ambiguous. Trimming pared 4 bases from V and 5 bases from J, leaving 17 bases between. This CDR3 spans 15 amino acids. From germline, CDR1 is MNHNY and CDR2 SVGAGI (reference sequence). The CDR3 spells CASSSPTESRTEAFF. The CDR3 DNA reads as TGTGCCAGCAGTTCCCCCACGGAATCGAGGACTGAAGCTTTCTTT.

CDR3 amino acids: CSARGVGSGHEQYF. In DNA, the CDR3 is TGCAGTGCTAGAGGGGTTGGTAGCGGCCACGAGCAGTACTTC. The chain couples TRBV20-1 to TRBJ2-7, with D tentatively TRBD2 (6 bases). V lost 1 base and J lost 5, with 15 bases in between. CDR1 and CDR2 from the germline V gene are DFQATT and SNEGSKA (reference sequence). There are 14 residues in the CDR3.

This sequence joins TRBV25-1 and TRBJ1-2, with a possible D match to TRBD1 (6 bases). V was cut by 8 bases and J by 3 bases, with 16 bases left in between. There are 14 residues in the CDR3. CDR1 MGHDK and CDR2 SYGVNS come from the germline V gene. The CDR3 DNA reads as TGTGCCAGCCAGGAACAGGGATGGCACTATGGCTACACCTTC. Residues: CASQEQGWHYGYTF.

This clonotype was detected a few times. This rearrangement joins TRBV20-1 to TRBJ1-1; possibly TRBD1 for D (6 bases). The CDR3 length is 14 residues. Germline V gene data show CDR1 as DFQATT and CDR2 as SNEGSKA (reference sequence). V was pared by 6 bases and J by 5 bases, with 19 bases between. The DNA for the CDR3 is TGCAGTGCCTATAAGACAGGTTTAAGGACTGAAGCTTTCTTT. Translated, it gives CSAYKTGLRTEAFF.

The chain couples TRBV2 to TRBJ2-5, with TRBD2 matching over 12 bases. Germline lookup yields CDR1 SNHLY and CDR2 FYNNEI. The CDR3 extends over 17 amino acids. Trimming at V came to 8 bases and at J to 3 bases, leaving 13 bases not matched to a gene. The CDR3 reads CASSPRAGLAGKETQYF. The CDR3 DNA sequence: TGTGCCAGCTCACCCCGCGCGGGACTAGCGGGCAAAGAGACCCAGTACTTC.

With respect to this clonotype: This may stem from a read error, because a much larger clone lies one nucleotide away. This chain joins TRBV9 and TRBJ2-7, with a tentative D call TRBD1 (5 bases). Per germline, CDR1 SGDLS and CDR2 YYNGEE. This CDR3 has 15 amino acids. The DNA of the CDR3 is TGTGCCAGCAGTCTAGGGGTGACTGAAAACTACGGGCAGTACTTC. The encoded protein is CASSLGVTENYGQYF.

The CDR3 protein is CSVAGGIQETQYF. As DNA, the CDR3 is TGCAGCGTAGCTGGCGGGATTCAAGAGACCCAGTACTTC. The chain links TRBV29-1 to TRBJ2-5, with D possibly being TRBD2 (6 bases). Trimming took off 6 bases at V and 2 bases at J, with 13 bases between the two ends. The CDR3 runs 13 residues. Germline V CDR1 and CDR2: SQVTM, ANQGSEA.

The CDR3 reads CSARDRFGHTATNEKLFF. The DNA for the CDR3 is TGCAGTGCTAGAGATCGTTTTGGTCATACCGCAACTAATGAAAAACTGTTTTTT. The V gene is TRBV20-1, the J gene TRBJ1-4; no firm D call. Trimming took 0 bases from V and 0 from J, leaving 17 bases between them. CDR3 length equals 18 residues. Germline assignment: CDR1 DFQATT and CDR2 SNEGSKA (reference sequence).

This clonotype came up many times. This sequence joins TRBV14 and TRBJ2-5; perhaps TRBD1 as D (6 bases). Germline V gives CDR1 SGHDN, CDR2 FVKESK. The ends were cut back, 1 base at V and 5 bases at J, with 11 bases in the middle. CDR3 length: 14 amino acids. The CDR3 nucleotides read TGTGCCAGCAGCCAAGTTGGGGGCAGGGAGACCCAGTACTTC. The encoded protein is CASSQVGGRETQYF.

The table lists this clonotype with many counts. V gene TRBV6-1 combines with J gene TRBJ1-5; D gene unclear. V was cut by 7 bases and J by 3 bases, with 10 bases left in between. Germline assignment: CDR1 MNHNS and CDR2 SASEGT. The CDR3 loop spans 13 amino acids. Here the CDR3 reads CASTRTDNQPQHF. The CDR3 bases are TGTGCCAGCACTCGGACGGACAATCAGCCCCAGCATTTT.

In this sample, this clonotype turned up many times. The chain couples TRBV11-2 to TRBJ2-5; D ambiguous. This CDR3 region has 16 residues. Trimming cost V 2 bases and J 0 bases, with 13 bases left between them. Per the germline V gene, CDR1 is SGHAT and CDR2 is FQNNGV. The CDR3 sequence: CASSLRGGEYQETQYF. The DNA of the CDR3 is TGTGCCAGCAGCTTAAGAGGCGGAGAGTACCAAGAGACCCAGTACTTC.

Ten or more counts support this clonotype. The chain has TRBV7-9 and TRBJ2-7, with D perhaps matching TRBD1 or TRBD2 (7 bases each). CDR1 is SEHNR, CDR2 FQNEAQ, per germline (reference sequence). V was pared by 7 bases and J by 0 bases, with 13 bases between. The CDR3 length is 14 residues. The CDR3 coding sequence is TGTGCCAGCACAGGGGGGGCGAACTCCTACGAGCAGTACTTC. Amino acid sequence: CASTGGANSYEQYF.

The chain links TRBV2 to TRBJ2-5; 8 nucleotides agree with TRBD2. Losses at the gene ends were 5 bases for V and 11 bases for J; bases not matched to a gene: 22. The CDR3 loop spans 17 amino acids. Per germline, CDR1 SNHLY and CDR2 FYNNEI. The CDR3 protein is CASSSVASGSERDTQYF. The CDR3 coding sequence is TGTGCCAGCAGTTCTGTAGCCAGCGGGAGTGAAAGAGATACGCAGTACTTC.

The chain couples TRBV7-2 to TRBJ2-3; the D gene is possibly TRBD2 (5 bases). This CDR3 has 16 amino acids. Trimming cost V 5 bases and J 0 bases, with 15 bases left between them. Germline V gene sequence: CDR1 SGHTA, CDR2 FQGNSA. This CDR3 reads CASSLGRASSTDTQYF. The CDR3 region has the DNA TGTGCCAGCAGCCTGGGGAGAGCTTCTAGCACAGATACGCAGTATTTT.